A selection of T cell receptor beta chains follows, all from one sample in a study of T cell changes during pregnancy in multiple sclerosis. TCRdb keeps only in-frame clones here, not all; method: immunoSEQ multiplex PCR. The top ten clones hold about 4.9% of a sample with about 28,000 clones, about 91% of them seen once. The material sequenced was peripheral blood, taken in the first trimester of pregnancy. Every receptor here comes from a female donor in good health, enrolled as a control in a pregnancy study. Both conserved end residues are trimmed from each CDR3.

v_gene: TRBV6-5; CDR3aa: ASSYLRTSANNEQF
v_gene: TRBV18; CDR3aa: ASQASGSYNEQF
v_gene: TRBV11-2; CDR3aa: ASSVSGLAGRETQY
v_gene: TRBV18; CDR3aa: ASSLSGAGTYNEQF
v_gene: TRBV11-2; CDR3aa: ASSSTSGSSYEQY
v_gene: TRBV5-5; CDR3aa: ASSSDRGYYEQY
v_gene: TRBV4-3; CDR3aa: ASSQDLAGPTDTQY
v_gene: TRBV6-5; CDR3aa: ASSIGAGATDTQY
v_gene: TRBV7-9; CDR3aa: ASSPRGQSRGETQY
v_gene: TRBV6-6; CDR3aa: ASSPVQALQETQY